This T cell receptor (beta chain) was captured in a study of T cell responses to AZD1222 COVID-19 vaccine. V dropped 2 bases and J dropped 11 bases, with 15 bases sitting between them. The CDR3 is made up of 13 amino acids. Germline V gene sequence: CDR1 SGHAT, CDR2 FQNNGV. Produced via immunoSEQ multiplex PCR; TCRdb's table is partial and in-frame only. The sample lists 130,000 to 150,000 clones, around 90% occurring once. Sequencing used peripheral blood, obtained 28 days after the second AZD1222 dose. The clonotype comes from an adult who received the AZD1222 COVID-19 vaccine. The chain combines TRBV11-2 with TRBJ1-1; no definite D call. This chain's CDR3 is CASSLTVGGVAFF. CDR3 DNA: TGTGCCAGCAGCTTAACCGTCGGTGGTGTGGCTTTCTTT.